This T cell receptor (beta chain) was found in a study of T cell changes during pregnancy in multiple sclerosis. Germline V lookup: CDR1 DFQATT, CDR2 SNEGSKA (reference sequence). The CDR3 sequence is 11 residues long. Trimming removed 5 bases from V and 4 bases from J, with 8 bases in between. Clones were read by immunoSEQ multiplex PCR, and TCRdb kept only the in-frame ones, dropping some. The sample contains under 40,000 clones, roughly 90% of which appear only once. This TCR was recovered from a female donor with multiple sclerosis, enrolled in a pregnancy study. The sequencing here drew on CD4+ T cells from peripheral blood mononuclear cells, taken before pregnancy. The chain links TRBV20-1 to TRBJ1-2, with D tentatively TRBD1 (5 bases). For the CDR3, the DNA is TGCAGTGCTCCAGGGCTCTATGGCTACACCTTC. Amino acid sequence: CSAPGLYGYTF.